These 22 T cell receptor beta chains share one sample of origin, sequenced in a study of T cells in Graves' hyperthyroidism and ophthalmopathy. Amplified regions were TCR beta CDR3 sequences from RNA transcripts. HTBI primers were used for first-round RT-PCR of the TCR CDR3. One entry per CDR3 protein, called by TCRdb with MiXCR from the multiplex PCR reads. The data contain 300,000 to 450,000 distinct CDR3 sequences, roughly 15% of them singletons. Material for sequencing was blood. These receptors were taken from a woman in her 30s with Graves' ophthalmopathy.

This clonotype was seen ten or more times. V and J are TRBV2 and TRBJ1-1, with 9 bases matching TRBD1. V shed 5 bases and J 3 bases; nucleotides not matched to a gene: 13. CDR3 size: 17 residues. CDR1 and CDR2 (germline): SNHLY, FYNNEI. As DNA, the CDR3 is TGTGCCAGCAGTCCAGAAGGAACACAGGGGGCGTACACTGAAGCTTTCTTT. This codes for CASSPEGTQGAYTEAFF.

The CDR3, as DNA: TGTGCCACCAGCAGAGGATTTGTTCAGGGACTCGGTTACGAGCAGTACTTC. Its protein product is CATSRGFVQGLGYEQYF. The V and J genes are TRBV15 and TRBJ2-7; D might be TRBD2 (6 bases). This CDR3 has 17 amino acids. The V and J ends lost 1 base and 4 bases respectively, with 20 bases between them. CDR1 is LNHNV, CDR2 YYDKDF, per germline (reference sequence).

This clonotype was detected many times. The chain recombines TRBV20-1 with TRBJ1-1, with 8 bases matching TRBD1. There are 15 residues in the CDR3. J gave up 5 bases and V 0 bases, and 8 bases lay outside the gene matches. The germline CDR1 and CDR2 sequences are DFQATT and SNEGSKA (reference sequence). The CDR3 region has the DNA TGCAGTGCTAGAGAGTCCAGGGGGCTGGGGACTGAAGCTTTCTTT. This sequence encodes CSARESRGLGTEAFF.

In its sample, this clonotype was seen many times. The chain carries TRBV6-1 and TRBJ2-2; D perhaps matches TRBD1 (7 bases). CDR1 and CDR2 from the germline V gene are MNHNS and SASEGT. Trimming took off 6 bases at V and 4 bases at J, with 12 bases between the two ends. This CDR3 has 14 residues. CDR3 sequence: CASSPGGGTGELFF. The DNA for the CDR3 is TGTGCCAGCAGCCCAGGGGGAGGCACCGGGGAGCTGTTTTTT.

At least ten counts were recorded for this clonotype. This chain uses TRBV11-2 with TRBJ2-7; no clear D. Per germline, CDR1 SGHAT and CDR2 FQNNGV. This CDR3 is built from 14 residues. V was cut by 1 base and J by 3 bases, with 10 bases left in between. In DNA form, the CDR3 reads TGTGCCAGCAGCTTAGCCTTAGAGTTCTACGAGCAGTACTTC. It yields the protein CASSLALEFYEQYF.

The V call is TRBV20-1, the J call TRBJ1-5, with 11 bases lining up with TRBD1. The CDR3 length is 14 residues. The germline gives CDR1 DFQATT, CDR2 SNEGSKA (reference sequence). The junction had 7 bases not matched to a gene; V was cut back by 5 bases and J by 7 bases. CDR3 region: CSASGGTGGQPQHF. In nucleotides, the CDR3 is TGCAGTGCTTCTGGGGGGACAGGGGGGCAGCCCCAGCATTTT.

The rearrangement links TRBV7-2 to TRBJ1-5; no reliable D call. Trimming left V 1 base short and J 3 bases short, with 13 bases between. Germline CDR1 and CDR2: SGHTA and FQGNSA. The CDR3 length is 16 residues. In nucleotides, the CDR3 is TGTGCCAGCAGCTTAGAAGGGCTGGGTTACAATCAGCCCCAGCATTTT. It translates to CASSLEGLGYNQPQHF. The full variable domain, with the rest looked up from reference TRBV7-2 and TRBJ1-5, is GAGVSQSPSNKVTEKGKDVELRCDPISGHTALYWYRQSLGQGLEFLIYFQGNSAPDKSGLPSDRFSAERTGGSVSTLTIQRTQQEDSAVYLCASSLEGLGYNQPQHFGDGTRLSIL.

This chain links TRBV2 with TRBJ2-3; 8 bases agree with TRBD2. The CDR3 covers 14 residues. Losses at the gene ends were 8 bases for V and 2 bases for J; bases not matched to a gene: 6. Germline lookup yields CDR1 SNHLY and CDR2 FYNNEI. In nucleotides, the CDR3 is TGTGCCAGCTATAGCGGGGCGTACACAGATACGCAGTATTTT. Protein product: CASYSGAYTDTQYF.

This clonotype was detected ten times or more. CDR3 sequence (DNA): TGTGCCAGCAGCCCCCCCTTGACAGCTGGCGAGCAGTACTTC. The encoded protein is CASSPPLTAGEQYF. The rearrangement links TRBV12-3 or TRBV12-4 to TRBJ2-7; a possible D gene is TRBD1 (5 bases). The CDR3 has 14 residues. V was clipped by 6 bases and J by 6 bases, with 18 bases between them.

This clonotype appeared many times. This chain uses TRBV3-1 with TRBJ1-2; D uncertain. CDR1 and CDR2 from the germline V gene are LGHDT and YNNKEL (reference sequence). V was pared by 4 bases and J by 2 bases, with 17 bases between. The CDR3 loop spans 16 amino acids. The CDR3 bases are TGTGCCAGCAGCCTGAGGGCAGGCCATATGAACTATGGCTACACCTTC. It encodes CASSLRAGHMNYGYTF.

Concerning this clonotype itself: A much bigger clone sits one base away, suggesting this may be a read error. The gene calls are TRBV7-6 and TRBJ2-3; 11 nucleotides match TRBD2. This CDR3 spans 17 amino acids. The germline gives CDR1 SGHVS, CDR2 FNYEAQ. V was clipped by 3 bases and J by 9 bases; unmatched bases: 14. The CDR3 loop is CASSFHRRASGGSTQYF. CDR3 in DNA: TGTGCCAGCAGCTTCCATCGGAGGGCTAGCGGGGGGTCGACGCAGTATTTT.

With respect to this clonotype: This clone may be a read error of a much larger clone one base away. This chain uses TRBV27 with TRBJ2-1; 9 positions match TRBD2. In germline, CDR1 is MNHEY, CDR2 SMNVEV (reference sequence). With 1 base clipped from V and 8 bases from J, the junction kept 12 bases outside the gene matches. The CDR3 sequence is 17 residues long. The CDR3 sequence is CASSLFTPGLALDEQFF. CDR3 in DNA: TGTGCCAGCAGTTTATTTACACCGGGACTAGCCCTGGATGAGCAGTTCTTC.

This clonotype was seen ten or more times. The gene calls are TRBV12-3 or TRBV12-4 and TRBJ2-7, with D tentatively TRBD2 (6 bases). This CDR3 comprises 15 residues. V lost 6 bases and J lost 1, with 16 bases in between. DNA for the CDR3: TGTGCCAGCAGCAAGCCCGGGACTGGTTCCTACGAGCAGTACTTC. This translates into CASSKPGTGSYEQYF.

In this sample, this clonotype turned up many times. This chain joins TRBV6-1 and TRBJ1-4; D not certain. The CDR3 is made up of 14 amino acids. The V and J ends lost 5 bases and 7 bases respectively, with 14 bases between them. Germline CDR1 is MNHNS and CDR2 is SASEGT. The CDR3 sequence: CASSPPGAGEKLFF. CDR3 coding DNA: TGTGCCAGCAGTCCTCCGGGTGCGGGTGAAAAACTGTTTTTT.

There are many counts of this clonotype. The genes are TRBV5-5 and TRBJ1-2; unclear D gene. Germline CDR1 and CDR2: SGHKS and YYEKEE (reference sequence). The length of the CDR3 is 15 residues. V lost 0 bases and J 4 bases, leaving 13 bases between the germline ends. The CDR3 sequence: CASSLEEGYIYGYTF. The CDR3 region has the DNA TGTGCCAGCAGCTTGGAGGAGGGTTATATCTATGGCTACACCTTC.

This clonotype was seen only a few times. CDR3 amino acids: CASSEQGFNSPLHF. CDR3 DNA: TGTGCCAGCAGCGAACAGGGGTTCAATTCACCCCTCCACTTT. The chain combines TRBV7-9 with TRBJ1-6, with 7 bases aligning to TRBD1. Losses at the gene ends were 5 bases for V and 7 bases for J; bases not matched to a gene: 5. This CDR3 is built from 14 residues. CDR1 and CDR2 (germline): SEHNR, FQNEAQ (reference sequence).

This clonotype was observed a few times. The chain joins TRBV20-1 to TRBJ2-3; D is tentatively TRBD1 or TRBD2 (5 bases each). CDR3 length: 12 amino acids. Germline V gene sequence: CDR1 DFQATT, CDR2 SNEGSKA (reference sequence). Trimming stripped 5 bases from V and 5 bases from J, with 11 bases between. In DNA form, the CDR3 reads TGCAGTGCTGAGGGGCTTCAAGATACGCAGTATTTT. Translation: CSAEGLQDTQYF.

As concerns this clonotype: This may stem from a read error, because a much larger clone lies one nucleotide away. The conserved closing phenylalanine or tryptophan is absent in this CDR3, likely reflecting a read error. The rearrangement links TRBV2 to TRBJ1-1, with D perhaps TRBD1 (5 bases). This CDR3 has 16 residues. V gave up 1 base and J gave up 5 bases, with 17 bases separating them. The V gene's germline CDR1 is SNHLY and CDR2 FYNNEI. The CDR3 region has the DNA TGTGCCAGCAGTGAAGTTTCTCTTGGGGGGAGAACTGAAGCTTTCCTT. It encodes CASSEVSLGGRTEAFL.

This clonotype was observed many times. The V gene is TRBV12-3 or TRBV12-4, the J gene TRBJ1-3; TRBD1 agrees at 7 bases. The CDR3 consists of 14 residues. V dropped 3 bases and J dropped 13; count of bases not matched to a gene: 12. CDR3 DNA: TGTGCCAGCAGTTTCGGACAGACCCAGGGGGAGATATATTTT. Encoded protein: CASSFGQTQGEIYF.

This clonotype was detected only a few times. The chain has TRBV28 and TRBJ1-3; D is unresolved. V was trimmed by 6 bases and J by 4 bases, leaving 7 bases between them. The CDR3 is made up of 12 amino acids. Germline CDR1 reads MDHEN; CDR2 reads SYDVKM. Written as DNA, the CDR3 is TGTGCCAGCAGGTCGGACGGAAACACCATATATTTT. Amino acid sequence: CASRSDGNTIYF.

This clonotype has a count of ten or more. CDR3 region: CATSEQNSNQPQHF. CDR3 nucleotides: TGTGCCACCAGTGAGCAGAATAGCAATCAGCCCCAGCATTTT. The rearrangement joins TRBV24-1 to TRBJ1-5, with D unresolved. Per the germline V gene, CDR1 is KGHDR and CDR2 is SFDVKD. The CDR3 is made up of 14 amino acids. Trimming took 4 bases from V and 0 from J, leaving 6 bases between them.

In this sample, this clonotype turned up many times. Here the CDR3 reads CSASFVGETQYF. CDR3 in DNA: TGCAGTGCTAGCTTCGTGGGAGAGACCCAGTACTTC. The rearrangement links TRBV20-1 to TRBJ2-5; no reliable D call. Germline V lookup: CDR1 DFQATT, CDR2 SNEGSKA (reference sequence). The CDR3 consists of 12 residues. Trimming pared 3 bases from V and 4 bases from J, leaving 9 bases between.